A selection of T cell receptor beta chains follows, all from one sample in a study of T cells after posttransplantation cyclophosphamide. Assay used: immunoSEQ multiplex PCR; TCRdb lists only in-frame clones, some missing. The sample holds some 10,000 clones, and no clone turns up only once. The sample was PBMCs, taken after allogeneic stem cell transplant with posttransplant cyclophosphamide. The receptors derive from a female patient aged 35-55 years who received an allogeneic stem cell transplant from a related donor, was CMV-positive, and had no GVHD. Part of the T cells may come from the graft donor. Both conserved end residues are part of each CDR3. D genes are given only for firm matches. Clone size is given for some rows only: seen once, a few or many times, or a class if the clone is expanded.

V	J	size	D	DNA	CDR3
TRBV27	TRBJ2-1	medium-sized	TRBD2	TGTGCCAGCAGTTCCTTACTAGCGGTCTACAATGAGCAGTTCTTC	CASSSLLAVYNEQFF
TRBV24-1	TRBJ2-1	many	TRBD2	TGTGCCACCAGTGACCCTAGCGGGGGGAATTCAAATGAGCAGTTCTTC	CATSDPSGGNSNEQFF
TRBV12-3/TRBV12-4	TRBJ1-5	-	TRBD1	TGTGCCAGCAGTTTAAGGACAGGGTATAGCAATCAGCCCCAGCATTTT	CASSLRTGYSNQPQHF
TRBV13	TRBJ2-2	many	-	TGTGCCAGCAGCCTCTACAGGGATACGAACACCGGGGAGCTGTTTTTT	CASSLYRDTNTGELFF
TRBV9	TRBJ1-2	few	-	TGTGCCAGCAGCGTTGGGGGCAGGGGCTACACCTTC	CASSVGGRGYTF
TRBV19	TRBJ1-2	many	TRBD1	TGTGCCAGTAGTCCACGACAGGGTTTTAACTATGGCTACACCTTC	CASSPRQGFNYGYTF
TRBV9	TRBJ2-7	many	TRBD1	TGTGCCAGTATTTTCAAACAGGGGACGGCCTACGAGCAGTACTTC	CASIFKQGTAYEQYF
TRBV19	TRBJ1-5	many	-	TGTGCCAGTAGTATCTTACCCTGGACTGCTTTTCATCAGCCCCAGCATTTT	CASSILPWTAFHQPQHF
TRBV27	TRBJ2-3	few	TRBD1	TGTGCCAGCAGTTTATCAGGGACAGGGATCTTTACGCAGTATTTT	CASSLSGTGIFTQYF
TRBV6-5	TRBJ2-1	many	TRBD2	TGTGCCAGCAGTCGTAGCGGGGGGCGGAATGAGCAGTTCTTC	CASSRSGGRNEQFF
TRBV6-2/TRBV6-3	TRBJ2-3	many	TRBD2	TGTGCCAGCAGACCTCTAGCGGGGGTCACAGATACGCAGTATTTT	CASRPLAGVTDTQYF
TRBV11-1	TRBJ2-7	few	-	TGTGCCAGCAGCGGGGGCGCAAGGAGCTCCTACGAGCAGTACTTC	CASSGGARSSYEQYF
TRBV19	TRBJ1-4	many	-	TGTGCCAGTACCAAGGGCCCGATCGGCGAAAAACTGTTTTTT	CASTKGPIGEKLFF
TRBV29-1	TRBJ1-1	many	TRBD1	TGCAGCGTCTTTGACAGGGGGCGGGATACTGAAGCTTTCTTT	CSVFDRGRDTEAFF
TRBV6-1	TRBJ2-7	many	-	TGTGCCAGCAGTGTCCTGTGGCCGATGAGGTCGTCAGACGAGCAGTACTTC	CASSVLWPMRSSDEQYF
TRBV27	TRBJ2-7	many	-	TGTGCCAGCAGCCGCAACTCCGCTCCGGGACAACCCTACGAGCAGTACTTC	CASSRNSAPGQPYEQYF
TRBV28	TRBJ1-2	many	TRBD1	TGTGCCAGCAGGCAAGGCGGACAGGGAAAACCTGGAAGCTACACCTTC	CASRQGGQGKPGSYTF
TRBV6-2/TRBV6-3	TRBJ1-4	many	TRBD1	TGTGCCAGCAAGGCAGGGGGTCAAGAAAAACTGTTTTTT	CASKAGGQEKLFF
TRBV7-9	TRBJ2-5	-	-	TGTGCCAGCAGCTTGACTAGTTTCCGGGGCCAAGAGACCCAGTACTTC	CASSLTSFRGQETQYF
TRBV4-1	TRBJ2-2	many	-	TGCGCCAGCAGCCAAGGTACAGCATACACCGGGGAGCTGTTTTTT	CASSQGTAYTGELFF
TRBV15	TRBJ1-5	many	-	TGTGCCACCAGCAGAGCAGATAATAGCAATCAGCCCCAGCATTTT	CATSRADNSNQPQHF
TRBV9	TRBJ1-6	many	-	TGTGCCAGCAGCGTAAGTCCGGACAGCAATTCACCCCTCCACTTT	CASSVSPDSNSPLHF
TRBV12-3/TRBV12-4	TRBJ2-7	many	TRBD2	TGTGCCAGCAGTTTACAGCGGGGGCTCGGGGAGCAGTACTTC	CASSLQRGLGEQYF
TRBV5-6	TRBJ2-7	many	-	TGTGCCAGCAGCTTTACTAGCAGCAGGTACGAGCAGTACTTC	CASSFTSSRYEQYF
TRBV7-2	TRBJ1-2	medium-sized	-	TGTGCCAGCAGCATATCCGGGACAACTAACTATGGCTACACCTTC	CASSISGTTNYGYTF
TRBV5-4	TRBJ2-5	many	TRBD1	TGTGCCAGCAGCTCCGGGACAGGGGAGGAGACCCAGTACTTC	CASSSGTGEETQYF
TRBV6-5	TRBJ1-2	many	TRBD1	TGTGCCAGCAGCCTGGGACAGGGAATAAATGGCTACACCTTC	CASSLGQGINGYTF
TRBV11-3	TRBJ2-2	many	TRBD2	TGTGCCAGCAGCCGCAGCGGGGGGGCGAACACCGGGGAGCTGTTTTTT	CASSRSGGANTGELFF
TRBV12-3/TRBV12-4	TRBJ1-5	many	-	TGTGCCAGCAACCAGGGGCGTAGCAATCAGCCCCAGCATTTT	CASNQGRSNQPQHF
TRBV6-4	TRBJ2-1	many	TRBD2	TGTGCCAGCAGTGACTCGAGCGGGGGGGACTACAATGAGCAGTTCTTC	CASSDSSGGDYNEQFF
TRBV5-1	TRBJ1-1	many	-	TGCGCCAGCAGCTTGGATGGCGGGGCCTGGACTGAAGCTTTCTTT	CASSLDGGAWTEAFF
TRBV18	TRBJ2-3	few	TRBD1	TGTGCCAGCTCACCACCAGGGACAGTGGCAGATACGCAGTATTTT	CASSPPGTVADTQYF
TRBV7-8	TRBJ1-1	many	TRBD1	TGTGCCAGCCGAGGACAGGCGAACACTGAAGCTTTCTTT	CASRGQANTEAFF
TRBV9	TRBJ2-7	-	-	TGTGCCAGTAGCTTCAGACAGGAGACGGCCTACGAGCAGTACTTC	CASSFRQETAYEQYF
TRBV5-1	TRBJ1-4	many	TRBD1	TGCGCCAGCAGCCTGGATTCAGGGGGAGAAGAAAAACTGTTTTTT	CASSLDSGGEEKLFF
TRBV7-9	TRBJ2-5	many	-	TGTGCCAGCAGCGGAGGGGACCAAGAGACCCAGTACTTC	CASSGGDQETQYF
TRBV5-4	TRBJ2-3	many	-	TGTGCCAGCAGCTTGGAGGGGGAGAGGGAAGATACGCAGTATTTT	CASSLEGEREDTQYF
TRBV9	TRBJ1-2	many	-	TGTGCCAGCAGACAGGGCTATGGCTACACCTTC	CASRQGYGYTF
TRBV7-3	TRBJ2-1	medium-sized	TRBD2	TGTGCCAGCAGCTTGGGACTAGCGGGGGGGAATGAGCAGTTCTTC	CASSLGLAGGNEQFF
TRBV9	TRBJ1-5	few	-	TGTGCCAGCAGCGTAGGACAGAACAATCAGCCCCAGCATTTT	CASSVGQNNQPQHF
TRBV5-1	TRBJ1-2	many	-	TGCGCCAGCAGCTTGGATAAGGGTGGCTACACCTTC	CASSLDKGGYTF
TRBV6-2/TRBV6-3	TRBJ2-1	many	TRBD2	TGTGCCAGCAGTCTCGAGCGGGACTCCTACAATGAGCAGTTCTTC	CASSLERDSYNEQFF
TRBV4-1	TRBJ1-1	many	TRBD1	TGCGCCAGCAGCCAAGATCGGGACAGGGGGATTTCGGGGCGGGTGACTGAAGCTTTCTTT	CASSQDRDRGISGRVTEAFF
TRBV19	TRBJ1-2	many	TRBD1	TGTGCCAGTAGTACACCCGGGACAGATAACTATGGCTACACCTTC	CASSTPGTDNYGYTF
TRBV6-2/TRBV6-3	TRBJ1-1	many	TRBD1	TGTGCCAGCAGTTTCTCCGGACAGGAAGGTGCTGAAGCTTTCTTT	CASSFSGQEGAEAFF